This T cell receptor beta chain was recorded in a study of blood T cell repertoires in COVID-19. Overall study: COVID-19 samples, acute and convalescent, were from the United States, Italy and Spain. The analysed material was cDNA or gDNA that came from T cells, B-cell-depleted T cells, or PBMCs.

V lost 1 base and J lost 7; bases outside the gene matches: 8. This CDR3 has 17 residues. Per the germline V gene, CDR1 is PRHDT and CDR2 is FYEKMQ (reference sequence). Repertoires were generated with immunoSEQ multiplex PCR, while TCRdb's copy carries only in-frame clones and drops some. The table has about 280,000 clones, 70% to 90% seen once. This sequence joins TRBV13 and TRBJ2-1, with 12 bases lining up with TRBD2. The sample comprised peripheral blood. The source is a man aged 45 to 65 with active or convalescent COVID-19. The CDR3 region is CASSLALTSGSKNEQFF. DNA of the CDR3: TGTGCCAGCAGCTTAGCCCTGACTAGCGGGAGTAAAAATGAGCAGTTCTTC.